These 19 T cell receptor beta chains originate from one sample sequenced in a study of early T cells in non-severe SARS-CoV-2 infection. TCRdb recomputed calls from the 5' RACE reads with MiXCR, one row per CDR3 protein. Found here are 55,000 to 70,000 distinct CDR3 sequences, 5.6% of them singletons; the top ten hold almost 7%. The sequencing input was whole blood. These receptors all stem from an adult who was a healthcare worker with PCR-confirmed SARS-CoV-2 infection or an uninfected control (not recorded which).

This clonotype has at least ten counts. This rearrangement joins TRBV4-1 to TRBJ2-7; D uncertain. The CDR3 is 13 residues long. V was trimmed by 5 bases and J by 3 bases, leaving 11 bases between them. Germline CDR1 MGHRA, CDR2 YSYEKL. The CDR3, as DNA: TGCGCCAGCAGCTCCGGGCAGCACTACGAGCAGTACTTC. It specifies CASSSGQHYEQYF.

This clonotype has more than one count but fewer than ten. The chain joins TRBV15 to TRBJ1-3; D is unclear. V lost 4 bases, J lost 0 bases, and 10 bases lay in between. The germline V gene encodes CDR1 LNHNV and CDR2 YYDKDF (reference sequence). The CDR3 contains 15 residues. The CDR3 nucleotides are TGTGCCACCAGCACCGGGATCAGCTCTGGAAACACCATATATTTT. This gives the protein CATSTGISSGNTIYF.

This clonotype came up many times. This chain uses TRBV4-1 with TRBJ2-2; the D is unclear. This CDR3 comprises 15 residues. V lost 5 bases and J lost 3, with 13 bases in between. Germline lookup yields CDR1 MGHRA and CDR2 YSYEKL. Here the CDR3 reads CASSTQQPDTGELFF. The CDR3 nucleotides are TGCGCCAGCAGCACACAACAACCGGACACCGGGGAGCTGTTTTTT.

This clonotype was observed a few times. The genes are TRBV2 and TRBJ2-4, with D possibly matching TRBD1 (5 bases). The CDR3 loop spans 16 amino acids. Trimming took 6 bases from V and 0 from J, leaving 15 bases between them. The germline CDR1 and CDR2 sequences are SNHLY and FYNNEI. The CDR3 region has the DNA TGTGCCAGCAGCGATACTGGACAACTAGCCAAAAACATTCAGTACTTC. This gives the protein CASSDTGQLAKNIQYF.

This clonotype was seen a few times. The DNA of the CDR3 is TGTGCCAGCAGATCAACGCGGAAAACCGACGAGCAGTACTTC. This translates into CASRSTRKTDEQYF. The chain has TRBV27 and TRBJ2-7; D gene uncertain. This CDR3 spans 14 amino acids. V gave up 6 bases and J gave up 5 bases, with 17 bases separating them. Germline V gives CDR1 MNHEY, CDR2 SMNVEV (reference sequence).

This clonotype occurred a few times. J is TRBJ2-3 and V is TRBV6-5; TRBD2 might be the D (6 bases). Germline V lookup: CDR1 MNHEY, CDR2 SVGAGI. This CDR3 contains 15 residues. V lost 0 bases, J lost 2 bases, and 9 bases lay in between. CDR3 residues: CASSYSKGLTDTQYF. For the CDR3, the DNA is TGTGCCAGCAGTTACTCGAAGGGACTCACAGATACGCAGTATTTT.

In its sample, this clonotype was seen many times. The V and J genes are TRBV12-3 or TRBV12-4 and TRBJ1-1, with D perhaps TRBD1 (6 bases). The CDR3 loop spans 14 amino acids. Trimming stripped 8 bases from V and 1 base from J, with 14 bases between. The CDR3 nucleotides read TGTGCCAGCGGCCCAATACAGGGGAACACTGAAGCTTTCTTT. It encodes CASGPIQGNTEAFF.

The chain links TRBV7-9 to TRBJ1-2; 11 bases are shared with TRBD1. CDR1 is SEHNR and CDR2 is FQNEAQ in the germline V gene (reference sequence). CDR3 size: 15 residues. J was trimmed by 1 base and V by 5 bases; bases with no gene match: 3. This CDR3 reads CASSGQGAVNYGYTF. The CDR3 region has the DNA TGTGCCAGCAGCGGACAGGGGGCGGTTAACTATGGCTACACCTTC.

This clonotype was seen at least ten times. This chain links TRBV4-2 with TRBJ2-7; no clear D gene. Per the germline V gene, CDR1 is LGHNA and CDR2 is YNFKEQ. CDR3 length equals 17 residues. The V end lost 1 base, the J end lost 4 bases, and 20 bases lay between the germline ends. CDR3 coding DNA: TGTGCCAGCAGCCAAGGGCTCGGATTGGAGAGTCTGTACGAGCAGTACTTC. This encodes CASSQGLGLESLYEQYF.

In its sample, this clonotype was seen many times. V and J are TRBV11-3 and TRBJ1-5; D is perhaps TRBD1 (5 bases). Trimming removed 1 base from V and 6 bases from J, with 16 bases in between. The CDR3 is 16 residues long. From germline, CDR1 is SGHNT and CDR2 YENEEA. DNA for the CDR3: TGTGCCAGCAGCTTAGTTCGGGGGGTCCCACTTCAGCCCCAGCATTTT. As protein: CASSLVRGVPLQPQHF.

Ten or more counts support this clonotype. The rearrangement links TRBV4-1 to TRBJ1-6; 7 bases are a match to TRBD1. Germline V CDR1 and CDR2: MGHRA, YSYEKL. The ends lost 4 bases at V and 4 bases at J; junction bases unmatched: 4. CDR3 size: 15 residues. The CDR3 reads CASSLQGVYNSPLHF. Here the CDR3 DNA reads TGCGCCAGCAGCCTGCAGGGGGTTTATAATTCACCCCTCCACTTT.

There are many counts of this clonotype. The rearrangement joins TRBV6-5 to TRBJ1-1; D not certain. The CDR3 extends over 13 amino acids. Trimming removed 5 bases from V and 3 bases from J, with 10 bases in between. CDR1 and CDR2 (germline): MNHEY, SVGAGI. The CDR3 loop is CASSMGGHTEAFF. Here the CDR3 DNA reads TGTGCCAGCAGTATGGGAGGCCACACTGAAGCTTTCTTT.

This clonotype was seen at least ten times. This sequence joins TRBV7-9 and TRBJ2-7, with TRBD2 as a possible D gene (6 bases). This CDR3 comprises 13 residues. Germline CDR1 reads SEHNR; CDR2 reads FQNEAQ (reference sequence). Trimming shortened V by 4 bases and J by 5 bases, and 12 bases separated the two germline ends. Here the CDR3 DNA reads TGTGCCAGCAGCTCCCCGGGACTGAACGAGCAGTACTTC. Translating it yields CASSSPGLNEQYF.

V and J are TRBV5-5 and TRBJ2-1; the match to TRBD2 covers 8 bases. The CDR3 is 14 residues long. V shed 7 bases, J shed 9 bases, and the junction held 12 bases outside the gene matches. Germline CDR1 SGHKS, CDR2 YYEKEE (reference sequence). The DNA of the CDR3 is TGTGCCAGCCGCGTGGGCTTCGGGAGGGGTGAGCAGTTCTTC. Amino acid sequence: CASRVGFGRGEQFF.

Of note for this clonotype: A read error may explain this, as a much larger clone is one base away. CDR3 nucleotide sequence: TGTGCCAGCAGCTCGGGGGCAGGGAACTATGGCTACACCTTC. Translating gives CASSSGAGNYGYTF. J is TRBJ1-2 and V is TRBV5-4, with D possibly being TRBD1 (6 bases). Between the trimmed V and J ends, which lost 3 bases and 2 bases, there was a span of 11 bases. The germline V gene has CDR1 SGHNT and CDR2 YYREEE (reference sequence). This CDR3 has 14 residues.

This clonotype has more than one count but fewer than ten. This sequence joins TRBV6-2 or TRBV6-3 and TRBJ1-1; D may be TRBD1 (5 bases). Trimming pared 0 bases from V and 6 bases from J, leaving 11 bases between. Per germline, CDR1 MNHEY and CDR2 SVGEGT. This CDR3 spans 14 amino acids. The CDR3 spells CASSYSLRGAEAFF. The CDR3 DNA is TGTGCCAGCAGTTACTCGTTAAGGGGAGCTGAAGCTTTCTTT.

At least ten counts were recorded for this clonotype. The chain links TRBV12-3 or TRBV12-4 to TRBJ2-3; D call uncertain. The V and J ends lost 3 bases and 5 bases respectively, with 6 bases between them. The CDR3 length is 12 residues. Here the CDR3 reads CASSFTRDTQYF. CDR3 nucleotide sequence: TGTGCCAGCAGTTTCACGAGAGATACGCAGTATTTT.

This clonotype was counted a few times. The chain joins TRBV5-6 to TRBJ1-2; no clear D gene. The CDR3 extends over 15 amino acids. Trimming stripped 0 bases from V and 0 bases from J, with 9 bases between. The germline V gene encodes CDR1 SGHDT and CDR2 YYEEEE. CDR3 protein: CASSLGTLANYGYTF. In nucleotides, the CDR3 is TGTGCCAGCAGCTTGGGGACTCTGGCTAACTATGGCTACACCTTC.

This clonotype was counted at least ten times. Here the CDR3 DNA reads TGTGCCAGCAGTGAGGCAGTCCGCTCTGGGGCCAACGTCCTGACTTTC. This gives the protein CASSEAVRSGANVLTF. The rearrangement links TRBV6-1 to TRBJ2-6; D is unclear. Germline CDR1 reads MNHNS; CDR2 reads SASEGT. This CDR3 is 16 amino acids long. Deletions cut 3 bases from V and 0 bases from J, with 9 bases between.